Following are 3 T cell receptor gamma chains from one sample sequenced in a study of Vδ1+ human thymocytes. Study-level points and caveats: Highly polyclonal TRG and TRD repertoires with Gaussian CDR3 length distributions appeared in thymus.

The antigens these receptors bind are not known. The template was reverse-transcribed extracted RNA. The CDR3 regions were amplified by multiplex PCR from V-gene primers to a constant-region primer. TCRdb redid the clone calls on the multiplex PCR reads with CATT. The table includes over 5,500 gamma-chain clones, 42% detected once. The sample was Vdelta1+ gamma-delta thymocytes from the thymus. The subset: FACS-sorted CD3+ TCRalphabeta- TCRVdelta1+ TCRVdelta2- thymocytes. The receptors come from a boy in the first two years of life who had congenital heart surgery.

The chain links TRGV3 to TRGJ1 or TRGJ2. The CDR3 is 11 amino acids. J lost 5 bases, V lost 5 bases, and 3 bases had no gene match. Germline V gene sequence: CDR1 VTNTFY, CDR2 YDVSTARD (reference sequence). The CDR3 DNA reads as TGTGCCACCTGGGTAAATTATAAGAAACTCTTT. Protein product: CATWVNYKKLF.

This chain connects TRGV4 to TRGJ1 or TRGJ2. The J gene was not available in TCRdb and was assigned here by matching the DNA to germline segments. CDR3 length: 11 amino acids. Germline values: CDR1 EGSTGY, CDR2 YDSYTSSV. The J segment lost 12 bases and the V segment lost 1 base, leaving 6 bases of the junction unmatched. CDR3 amino acids: CATWDGLWKLF. Here the CDR3 DNA reads TGTGCCACCTGGGATGGTCTATGGAAACTCTTT.

This clone was counted only a few times. This rearrangement joins TRGV5 to TRGJ1 or TRGJ2. The J gene comes from matching the DNA to germline here; TCRdb lacks it. CDR1 VINAFY and CDR2 YDVSNSKD come from the germline V gene. J gave up 10 bases and V 2 bases, and 5 bases lay outside the gene matches. The CDR3 contains 11 residues. The chain's CDR3 is CATWDTKKKLF. The CDR3, as DNA: TGTGCCACCTGGGACACGAAAAAGAAACTCTTT.